The 30 T cell receptor beta chains below come from one sample, sequenced in a study of vaccination and CD4 T cells after COVID-19. The antigens of these receptors remain unknown. Described time point: late sampling 161 to 241 days after vaccination in three convalescent patients. The treatment denotes: roughly ten-day PBMC culture with coronavirus spike peptide pools or control peptides (ViraFEST assay). Cultured CD4+ T cells had their DNA profiled by the Oncomine TCR Beta short-read assay. TCRdb reprocessed the PCR reads via MiXCR and lists one record per CDR3 protein. The table records about 25,000 distinct CDR3 sequences, under 40% of them present only once. Material: CD4+ T cells from blood, cultured in vitro, obtained about 7 months after SARS-CoV-2 vaccination. The receptors were gathered from a human donor who had recovered from COVID-19.

The CDR3 reads CSAKPRDRPSYEQYF. The DNA for the CDR3 is TGCAGTGCCAAACCTAGGGACAGACCCTCCTACGAGCAGTACTTC. The rearrangement links TRBV20-1 to TRBJ2-7; 7 bases fit TRBD1. The germline V gene encodes CDR1 DFQATT and CDR2 SNEGSKA (reference sequence). V lost 6 bases and J lost 0; bases outside the gene matches: 11. This CDR3 is built from 15 residues.

The chain links TRBV6-5 to TRBJ1-2; possibly TRBD1 for D (6 bases). Germline values: CDR1 MNHEY, CDR2 SVGAGI. V lost 0 bases and J lost 2, with 10 bases in between. CDR3 length equals 15 residues. CDR3 region: CASSYSRGLNYGYTF. As DNA, the CDR3 is TGTGCCAGCAGTTACTCGAGGGGGTTGAACTATGGCTACACCTTC.

The V and J genes are TRBV7-2 and TRBJ2-7; D remains ambiguous. The ends were cut back, 7 bases at V and 1 base at J, with 20 bases in the middle. This CDR3 is 16 amino acids long. Germline CDR1 is SGHTA and CDR2 is FQGNSA. The CDR3 spells CASNLVGPVGSYEQYF. DNA for the CDR3: TGTGCCAGCAACCTTGTAGGCCCCGTGGGATCCTACGAGCAGTACTTC.

This clonotype was seen a handful of times. The gene calls are TRBV20-1 and TRBJ2-2, with D possibly matching TRBD1 (6 bases). CDR1 and CDR2 (germline): DFQATT, SNEGSKA (reference sequence). The CDR3 contains 15 residues. Trimming pared 6 bases from V and 5 bases from J, leaving 19 bases between. Here the CDR3 reads CSATRGGLGTGELFF. CDR3 nucleotide sequence: TGCAGTGCGACCCGAGGGGGTTTAGGGACCGGGGAGCTGTTTTTT.

The rearrangement joins TRBV20-1 to TRBJ2-1, with D hard to call. Looked up from germline, CDR1 is DFQATT and CDR2 is SNEGSKA (reference sequence). Trimming took off 0 bases at V and 7 bases at J, with 13 bases between the two ends. This CDR3 is built from 14 residues. CDR3 protein: CSARDWRGRNEQFF. CDR3 DNA: TGCAGTGCTAGAGATTGGCGAGGAAGGAATGAGCAGTTCTTC.

The sample holds one count of this clonotype. This chain links TRBV10-3 with TRBJ2-1; 9 nucleotides agree with TRBD2. The germline gives CDR1 ENHRY, CDR2 SYGVKD. The CDR3 has 16 residues. J gave up 6 bases and V 0 bases, and 6 bases lay outside the gene matches. The CDR3 here is CAISESLAGLVNEQFF. Written as DNA, the CDR3 is TGTGCCATCAGTGAGTCGCTAGCGGGACTCGTCAATGAGCAGTTCTTC.

This rearrangement joins TRBV15 to TRBJ2-7, with TRBD2 matching 8 bases. Germline assignment: CDR1 LNHNV and CDR2 YYDKDF (reference sequence). Trimming removed 1 base from V and 4 bases from J; junction bases left unmatched: 12. This CDR3 comprises 17 residues. CDR3 residues: CATSRGARLARSYEQYF. In DNA, the CDR3 is TGTGCCACCAGCAGAGGCGCTAGACTAGCGAGATCATACGAGCAGTACTTC.

The table lists this clonotype with a few counts. In nucleotides, the CDR3 is TGTGCCAGTAGTATCCGGGCCGACAATCAGCCCCAGCATTTT. Translating gives CASSIRADNQPQHF. The chain is built from TRBV19 and TRBJ1-5; D is unclear. The CDR3 loop spans 14 amino acids. Trimming cost V 3 bases and J 3 bases, with 9 bases left between them. Germline CDR1 and CDR2: LNHDA and SQIVND (reference sequence).

The chain recombines TRBV7-2 with TRBJ2-7; 7 positions match TRBD2. V lost 3 bases, J lost 5 bases, and 7 bases stayed unmatched. The CDR3 sequence is 14 residues long. Germline values: CDR1 SGHTA, CDR2 FQGNSA. The DNA for the CDR3 is TGTGCCAGCAGCTTTGTCGCTAGCGGAGACGAGCAGTACTTC. Translation gives CASSFVASGDEQYF.

The rearrangement uses TRBV27 and TRBJ2-7, with 9 bases identical to TRBD2. V was clipped by 6 bases and J by 6 bases; unmatched bases: 6. The CDR3 spans 13 residues. Germline CDR1 MNHEY, CDR2 SMNVEV (reference sequence). In DNA, the CDR3 is TGTGCCAGCAGAGATAGCGGGAGTCGCGAGCAGTACTTC. As protein: CASRDSGSREQYF.

This sequence joins TRBV20-1 and TRBJ2-1; TRBD2 is a possible D gene (8 bases). This CDR3 has 14 amino acids. V shed 6 bases and J shed 4 bases, with 16 bases lying between them. Germline V gene lookup returns CDR1 DFQATT and CDR2 SNEGSKA (reference sequence). The chain's CDR3 is CSAQRGTAYNEQFF. In DNA, the CDR3 is TGCAGTGCCCAGCGGGGGACAGCTTACAATGAGCAGTTCTTC.

This clonotype was seen a few times. This chain links TRBV20-1 with TRBJ2-3; 14 nucleotides align to TRBD2. The CDR3 contains 18 residues. Germline CDR1 is DFQATT and CDR2 is SNEGSKA (reference sequence). Unmatched junction bases numbered 14, after V lost 5 bases and J lost 4 bases. CDR3 bases: TGCAGTGCTCCGCGCGCGGAGGGACTAGCGGGAGACCCAGATACGCAGTATTTT. This encodes CSAPRAEGLAGDPDTQYF.

In this sample, this clonotype turned up a few times. At one end, the junction sequence differs from germline, possibly due to a read error. V is TRBV6-5 and J is TRBJ1-1; D is perhaps TRBD1 (5 bases). The CDR3 is 13 residues long. Germline V lookup: CDR1 MNHEY, CDR2 SVGAGI. CDR3 DNA sequence: TGTGCCAGCAATTACCCGGGGCAACGTGAAGCTTTCTTT. This translates into CASNYPGQREAFF.

The chain combines TRBV7-8 with TRBJ1-1; a possible D gene is TRBD1 (6 bases). V dropped 4 bases and J dropped 2 bases, with 17 bases sitting between them. Germline loops: CDR1 SGHVS, CDR2 FQNEAQ. This CDR3 is 16 amino acids long. The CDR3 nucleotides read TGTGCCAGCAGCTCTAGCAGGGGCGGGGCTAACACTGAAGCTTTCTTT. This codes for CASSSSRGGANTEAFF. The whole variable domain, remainder taken from reference TRBV7-8 and TRBJ1-1, is GAGVSQSPRYKVAKRGQDVALRCDPISGHVSLFWYQQALGQGPEFLTYFQNEAQLDKSGLPSDRFFAERPEGSVSTLKIQRTQQEDSAVYLCASSSSRGGANTEAFFGQGTRLTVV.

The rearrangement joins TRBV4-2 to TRBJ2-2; D remains unclear. The V end was cut by 0 bases, the J end by 0 bases, with 8 bases between. This CDR3 has 16 residues. CDR1 and CDR2 from the germline V gene are LGHNA and YNFKEQ. The CDR3 spells CASSQEGTTNTGELFF. The CDR3 DNA reads TGTGCCAGCAGCCAAGAGGGCACTACGAACACCGGGGAGCTGTTTTTT.

The rearrangement joins TRBV6-1 to TRBJ1-2; D not resolved. CDR3 size: 13 residues. In germline, CDR1 is MNHNS, CDR2 SASEGT. V dropped 8 bases and J dropped 0 bases, with 10 bases sitting between them. The chain's CDR3 is CASSAVANYGYTF. The CDR3 DNA is TGTGCCAGCTCGGCGGTCGCTAACTATGGCTACACCTTC.

This clonotype was counted a few times. The CDR3 DNA sequence: TGCAGTGCTACGACTCCGGGACAGGGTTTAAATGAGCAGTTCTTC. Amino acids: CSATTPGQGLNEQFF. The J gene is TRBJ2-1, the V gene TRBV20-1; 9 bases match TRBD1. CDR1 and CDR2 (germline): DFQATT, SNEGSKA (reference sequence). With 4 bases clipped from V and 7 bases from J, the junction kept 11 bases outside the gene matches. The CDR3 has 15 amino acids.

The chain has TRBV7-2 and TRBJ2-2, with TRBD2 as a possible D gene (5 bases). Trimming cost V 3 bases and J 4 bases, with 12 bases left between them. Per the germline V gene, CDR1 is SGHTA and CDR2 is FQGNSA. The CDR3 runs 15 residues. CDR3 nucleotide sequence: TGTGCCAGCAGCTTCCTAGCAACGGGCACCGGGGAGCTGTTTTTT. It translates to CASSFLATGTGELFF.

This clonotype was picked up a small number of times. This rearrangement joins TRBV10-1 to TRBJ2-5, with a possible D match to TRBD1 (5 bases). CDR3 length equals 14 residues. Per the germline V gene, CDR1 is WNHNN and CDR2 is SYGVQD (reference sequence). Trimming removed 2 bases at V and 1 base at J, with 8 bases between. The CDR3 DNA follows: TGCGCCAGCAGTGAGAGAGACAGCCAAGAGACCCAGTACTTC. Amino acids: CASSERDSQETQYF.

This clonotype came up many times. This chain connects TRBV24-1 to TRBJ2-1; TRBD2 aligns across 12 bases. Germline loops: CDR1 KGHDR, CDR2 SFDVKD. Trimming took 6 bases from V and 9 from J; bases not matched to a gene: 8. The CDR3 covers 15 residues. The CDR3 sequence: CATSTTSGGWGEQFF. CDR3 sequence (DNA): TGTGCCACCAGTACTACTAGCGGGGGGTGGGGTGAGCAGTTCTTC.

The rearrangement links TRBV18 to TRBJ2-7; tentative D call: TRBD2 (5 bases). The germline V gene has CDR1 KGHSH and CDR2 LQKENI. This CDR3 spans 14 amino acids. V shed 2 bases and J shed 0 bases, with 8 bases lying between them. DNA of the CDR3: TGTGCCAGCTCACCATTTCGGGACTCCTACGAGCAGTACTTC. Residues: CASSPFRDSYEQYF.

V is TRBV7-2 and J is TRBJ2-7; D perhaps matches TRBD2 (5 bases). This CDR3 contains 15 residues. With 1 base removed from V and 0 bases from J, the gap between germline ends came to 10 bases. In germline, CDR1 is SGHTA, CDR2 FQGNSA. CDR3 sequence (DNA): TGTGCCAGCAGCTTAGTAGCGTTAAGCTCCTACGAGCAGTACTTC. It codes for CASSLVALSSYEQYF.

This clonotype was found a few times. The chain carries TRBV20-1 and TRBJ1-2; no reliable D call. The CDR3 totals 14 residues. Looked up from germline, CDR1 is DFQATT and CDR2 is SNEGSKA (reference sequence). Trimming pared 5 bases from V and 4 bases from J, leaving 17 bases between. This chain's CDR3 is CSAQATEDGYGYTF. The CDR3 DNA is TGCAGTGCTCAAGCCACCGAGGACGGCTATGGCTACACCTTC.

The J gene is TRBJ1-3, the V gene TRBV7-9; D ambiguous. V lost 5 bases and J 0 bases, leaving 11 bases between the germline ends. Germline V lookup: CDR1 SEHNR, CDR2 FQNEAQ (reference sequence). The CDR3 length is 15 residues. For the CDR3, the DNA is TGTGCCAGCAGCCCCACGACCAGCTCTGGAAACACCATATATTTT. It specifies CASSPTTSSGNTIYF.

V usage is TRBV5-6 and J usage is TRBJ1-2; tentative D call: TRBD1 (6 bases). CDR1 is SGHDT and CDR2 is YYEEEE in the germline V gene. The CDR3 consists of 14 residues. Deletions cut 0 bases from V and 4 bases from J, with 10 bases between. DNA of the CDR3: TGTGCCAGCAGCTTGGTGGGGGGGCCCTATGGCTACACCTTC. Translation gives CASSLVGGPYGYTF.

The J gene is TRBJ2-7, the V gene TRBV27, with D perhaps matching TRBD1 (6 bases). In germline, CDR1 is MNHEY, CDR2 SMNVEV (reference sequence). The ends were cut back, 9 bases at V and 3 bases at J, with 18 bases in the middle. The CDR3 contains 14 residues. The CDR3 DNA sequence: TGTGCCAGTACCAGGGCAGGGGCCGTCTACGAGCAGTACTTC. Protein sequence: CASTRAGAVYEQYF.

This clonotype has just one count. CDR3: CSVGGGLSYSNQPQHF. The CDR3 DNA sequence: TGCAGTGTGGGGGGGGGCCTTTCTTATAGCAATCAGCCCCAGCATTTT. The chain is built from TRBV29-1 and TRBJ1-5, with a tentative D call TRBD1 (6 bases). Germline V CDR1 and CDR2: SQVTM, ANQGSEA. CDR3 length equals 16 residues.

The chain combines TRBV24-1 with TRBJ2-3; the match to TRBD1 covers 8 bases. This CDR3 has 17 amino acids. The germline gives CDR1 KGHDR, CDR2 SFDVKD. The junction had 12 bases not matched to a gene; V was cut back by 5 bases and J by 3 bases. CDR3 residues: CATSGPKGTGGTDTQYF. The CDR3 DNA reads TGTGCCACCAGTGGTCCAAAGGGCACAGGGGGAACAGATACGCAGTATTTT.

The chain combines TRBV10-3 with TRBJ2-7, with TRBD2 identical over 8 bases. Trimming cost V 0 bases and J 3 bases; bases outside gene matches: 1. The CDR3 loop spans 14 amino acids. Germline loops: CDR1 ENHRY, CDR2 SYGVKD. CDR3 nucleotide sequence: TGTGCCATCAGTGAGTCGGGGACTAGCTACGAGCAGTACTTC. This gives the protein CAISESGTSYEQYF.

This clonotype is medium-sized in the sample. The chain recombines TRBV7-2 with TRBJ1-5; possible D gene TRBD1, 5 bases. The CDR3 has 14 residues. Germline values: CDR1 SGHTA, CDR2 FQGNSA. V was pared by 6 bases and J by 6 bases, with 15 bases between. The CDR3 here is CASSPTAVSQPQHF. CDR3 DNA: TGTGCCAGCAGTCCGACAGCCGTCAGTCAGCCCCAGCATTTT.